This entry concerns a single T cell receptor (beta chain). Its antigen is not known. This specimen belongs to a study of T cell responses to AZD1222 COVID-19 vaccine. Study findings and constraints: Spike-wide coverage was observed for vaccine-associated CD4 TCRs, with dominant responses at 160-218 and 743-854. Repertoire samples came only from after the peak T cell response. Clonal diversity was possibly underestimated; the donors were predominantly white British and more often female.

Sequencing was performed with immunoSEQ multiplex PCR; in TCRdb, only in-frame clones are kept and a portion is missing. This sample has about 130,000 clones, with around nine tenths found just once. The CDR3 sequence is 13 residues long. Germline CDR1 and CDR2: SGDLS and YYNGEE. Trimming took off 4 bases at V and 2 bases at J, with 9 bases between the two ends. The receptor was isolated from an adult in good health. The sample here was peripheral blood, taken on day 0 of AZD1222 vaccination. The genes are TRBV9 and TRBJ1-2; the D gene is possibly TRBD1 (5 bases). CDR3 loop: CASSLDKNYGYTF. The CDR3 DNA reads as TGTGCCAGCAGCCTGGACAAGAACTATGGCTACACCTTC.